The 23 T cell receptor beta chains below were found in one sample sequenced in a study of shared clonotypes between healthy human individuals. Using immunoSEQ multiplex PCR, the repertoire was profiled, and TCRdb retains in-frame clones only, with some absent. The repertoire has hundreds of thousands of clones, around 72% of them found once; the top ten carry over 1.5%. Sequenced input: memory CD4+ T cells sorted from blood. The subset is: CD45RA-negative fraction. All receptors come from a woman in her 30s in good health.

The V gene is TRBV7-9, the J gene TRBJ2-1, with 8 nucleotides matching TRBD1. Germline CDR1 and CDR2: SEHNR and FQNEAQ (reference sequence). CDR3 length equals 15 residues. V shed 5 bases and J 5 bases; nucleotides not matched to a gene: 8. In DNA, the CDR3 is TGTGCCAGCAGCCCAGGACAGGGTGAGGACAATGAGCAGTTCTTC. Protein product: CASSPGQGEDNEQFF.

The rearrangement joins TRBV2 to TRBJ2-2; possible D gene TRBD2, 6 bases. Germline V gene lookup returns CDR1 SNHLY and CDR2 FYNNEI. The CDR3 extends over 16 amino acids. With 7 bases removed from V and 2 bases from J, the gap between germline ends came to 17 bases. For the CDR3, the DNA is TGTGCCAGCAAGCCACGGGGGACTTATAACACCGGGGAGCTGTTTTTT. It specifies CASKPRGTYNTGELFF.

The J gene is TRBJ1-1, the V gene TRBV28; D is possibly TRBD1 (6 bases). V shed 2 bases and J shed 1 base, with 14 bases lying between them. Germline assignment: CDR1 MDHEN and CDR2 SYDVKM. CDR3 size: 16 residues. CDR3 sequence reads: CASSLGSETGNTEAFF. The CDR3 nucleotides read TGTGCCAGCAGTTTAGGAAGCGAGACAGGGAACACTGAAGCTTTCTTT.

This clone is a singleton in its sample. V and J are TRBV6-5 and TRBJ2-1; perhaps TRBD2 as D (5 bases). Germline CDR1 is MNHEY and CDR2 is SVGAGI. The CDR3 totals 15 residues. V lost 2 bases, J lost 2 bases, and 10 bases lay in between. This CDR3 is CASSYDYAPYNEQFF. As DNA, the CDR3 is TGTGCCAGCAGTTACGACTACGCCCCCTACAATGAGCAGTTCTTC.

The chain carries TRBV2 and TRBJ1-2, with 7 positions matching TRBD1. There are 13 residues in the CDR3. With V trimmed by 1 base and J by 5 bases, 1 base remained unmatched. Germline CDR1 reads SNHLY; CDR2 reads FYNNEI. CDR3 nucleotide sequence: TGTGCCAGCAGTGAAGAGACAGGGTATGGCTACACCTTC. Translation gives CASSEETGYGYTF.

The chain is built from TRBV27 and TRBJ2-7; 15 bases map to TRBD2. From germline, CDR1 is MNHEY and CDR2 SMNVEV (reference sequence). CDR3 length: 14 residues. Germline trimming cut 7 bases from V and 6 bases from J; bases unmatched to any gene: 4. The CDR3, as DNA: TGTGCCAGCACCGCGGGACTAGCGGGAGGCGAGCAGTACTTC. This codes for CASTAGLAGGEQYF.

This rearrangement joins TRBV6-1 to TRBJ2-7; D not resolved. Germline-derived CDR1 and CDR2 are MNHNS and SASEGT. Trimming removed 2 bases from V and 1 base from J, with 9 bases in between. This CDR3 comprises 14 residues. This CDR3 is CASSERQLSYEQYF. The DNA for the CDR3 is TGTGCCAGCAGTGAAAGGCAACTTTCCTACGAGCAGTACTTC.

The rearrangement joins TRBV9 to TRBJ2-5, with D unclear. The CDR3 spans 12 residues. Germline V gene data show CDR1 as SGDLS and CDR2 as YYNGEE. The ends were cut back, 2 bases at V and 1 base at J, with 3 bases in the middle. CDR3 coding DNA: TGTGCCAGCAGCGTGTCCCAAGAGACCCAGTACTTC. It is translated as CASSVSQETQYF.

The CDR3 DNA reads TGTGCCAGCAGTGCTTGGACAGCGAACTATGGCTACACCTTC. Translated: CASSAWTANYGYTF. V is TRBV28 and J is TRBJ1-2; tentative D call: TRBD1 (6 bases). Trimming stripped 5 bases from V and 2 bases from J, with 12 bases between. The CDR3 runs to 14 residues. CDR1 and CDR2 from the germline V gene are MDHEN and SYDVKM.

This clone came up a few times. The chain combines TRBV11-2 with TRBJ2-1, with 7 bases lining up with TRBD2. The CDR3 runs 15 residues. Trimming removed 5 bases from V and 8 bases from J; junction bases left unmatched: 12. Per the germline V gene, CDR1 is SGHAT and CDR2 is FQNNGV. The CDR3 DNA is TGTGCCAGCAGCCCTAAAGGGAGGGATTACGATGAGCAGTTCTTC. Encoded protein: CASSPKGRDYDEQFF.

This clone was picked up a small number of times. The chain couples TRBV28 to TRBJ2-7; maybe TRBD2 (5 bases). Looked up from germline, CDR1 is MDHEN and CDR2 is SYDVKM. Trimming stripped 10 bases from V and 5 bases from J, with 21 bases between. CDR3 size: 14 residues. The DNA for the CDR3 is TGTGCCACGCTCCGCATGGGAGTTAGCCACGAGCAGTACTTC. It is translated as CATLRMGVSHEQYF. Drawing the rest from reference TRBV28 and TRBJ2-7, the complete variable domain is DVKVTQSSRYLVKRTGEKVFLECVQDMDHENMFWYRQDPGLGLRLIYFSYDVKMKEKGDIPEGYSVSREKKERFSLILESASTNQTSMYLCATLRMGVSHEQYFGPGTRLTVT.

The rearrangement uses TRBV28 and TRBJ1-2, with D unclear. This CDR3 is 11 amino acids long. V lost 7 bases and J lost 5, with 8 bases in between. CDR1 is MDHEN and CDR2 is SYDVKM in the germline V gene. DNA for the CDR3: TGTGCCAGCACAGTGGGGTATGGCTACACCTTC. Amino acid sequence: CASTVGYGYTF.

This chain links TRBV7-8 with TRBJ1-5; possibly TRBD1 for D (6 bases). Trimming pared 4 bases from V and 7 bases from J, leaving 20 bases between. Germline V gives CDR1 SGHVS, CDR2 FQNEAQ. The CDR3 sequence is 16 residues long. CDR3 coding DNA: TGTGCCAGCAGCTCCCTCGCAGGGGACCTCAGGCAGCCCCAGCATTTT. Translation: CASSSLAGDLRQPQHF.

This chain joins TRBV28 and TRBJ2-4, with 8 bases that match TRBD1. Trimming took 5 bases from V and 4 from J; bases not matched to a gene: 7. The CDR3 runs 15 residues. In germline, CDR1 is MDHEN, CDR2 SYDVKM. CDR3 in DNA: TGTGCCAGCAGTCCATCGGACAGGGATAAAAACATTCAGTACTTC. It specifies CASSPSDRDKNIQYF. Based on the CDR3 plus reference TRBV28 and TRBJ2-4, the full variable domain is DVKVTQSSRYLVKRTGEKVFLECVQDMDHENMFWYRQDPGLGLRLIYFSYDVKMKEKGDIPEGYSVSREKKERFSLILESASTNQTSMYLCASSPSDRDKNIQYFGAGTRLSVL.

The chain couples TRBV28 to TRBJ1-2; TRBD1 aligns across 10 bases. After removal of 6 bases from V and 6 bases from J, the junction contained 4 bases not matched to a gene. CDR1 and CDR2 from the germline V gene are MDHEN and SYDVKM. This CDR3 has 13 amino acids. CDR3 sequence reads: CASRRTGGHGYTF. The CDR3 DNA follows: TGTGCCAGCAGGAGGACAGGGGGGCATGGCTACACCTTC.

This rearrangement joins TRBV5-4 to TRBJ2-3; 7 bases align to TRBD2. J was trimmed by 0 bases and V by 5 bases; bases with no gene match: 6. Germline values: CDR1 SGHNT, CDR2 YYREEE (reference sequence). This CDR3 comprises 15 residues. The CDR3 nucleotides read TGTGCCAGCAGGGATGCTAGCGGCAGCACAGATACGCAGTATTTT. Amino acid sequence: CASRDASGSTDTQYF.

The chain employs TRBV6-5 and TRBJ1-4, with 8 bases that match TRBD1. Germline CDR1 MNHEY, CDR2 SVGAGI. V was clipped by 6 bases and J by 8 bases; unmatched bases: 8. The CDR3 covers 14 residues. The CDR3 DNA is TGTGCCAGCAGATCGGACAGGGCTTCCGAAAAACTGTTTTTT. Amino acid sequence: CASRSDRASEKLFF.

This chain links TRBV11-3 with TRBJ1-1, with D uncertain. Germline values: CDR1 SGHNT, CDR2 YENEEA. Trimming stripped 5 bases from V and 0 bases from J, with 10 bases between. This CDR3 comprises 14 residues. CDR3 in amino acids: CASSARTVNTEAFF. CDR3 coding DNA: TGTGCCAGCAGCGCCCGGACGGTGAACACTGAAGCTTTCTTT.

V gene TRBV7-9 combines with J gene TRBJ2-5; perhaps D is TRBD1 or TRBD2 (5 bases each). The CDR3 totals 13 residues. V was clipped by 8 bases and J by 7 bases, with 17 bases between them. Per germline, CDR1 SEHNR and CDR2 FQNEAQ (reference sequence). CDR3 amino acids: CASGPHGDGTQYF. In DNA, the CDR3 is TGTGCCAGCGGACCCCATGGGGACGGGACCCAGTACTTC. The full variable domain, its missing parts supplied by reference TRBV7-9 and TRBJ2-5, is DTGVSQNPRHKITKRGQNVTFRCDPISEHNRLYWYRQTLGQGPEFLTYFQNEAQLEKSRLLSDRFSAERPKGSFSTLEIQRTEQGDSAMYLCASGPHGDGTQYFGPGTRLLVL.

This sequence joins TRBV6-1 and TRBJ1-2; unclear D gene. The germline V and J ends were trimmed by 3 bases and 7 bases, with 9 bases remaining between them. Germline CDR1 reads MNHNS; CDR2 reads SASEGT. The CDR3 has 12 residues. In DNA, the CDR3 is TGTGCCAGCAGTGACTCTCCGGGTGGCTACACCTTC. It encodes CASSDSPGGYTF.

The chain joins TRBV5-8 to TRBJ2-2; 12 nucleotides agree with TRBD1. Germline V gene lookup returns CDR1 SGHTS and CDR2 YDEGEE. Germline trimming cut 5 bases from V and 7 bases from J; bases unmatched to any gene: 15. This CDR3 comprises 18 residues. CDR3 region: CASSPLSPGQGAGGELFF. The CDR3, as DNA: TGTGCCAGCAGTCCCCTGTCTCCGGGACAGGGGGCCGGCGGGGAGCTGTTTTTT. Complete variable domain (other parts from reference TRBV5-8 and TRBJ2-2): EAGVTQSPTHLIKTRGQQATLRCSPISGHTSVYWYQQALGLGLQFLLWYDEGEERNRGNFPPRFSGRQFPNYSSELNVNALELEDSALYLCASSPLSPGQGAGGELFFGEGSRLTVL.

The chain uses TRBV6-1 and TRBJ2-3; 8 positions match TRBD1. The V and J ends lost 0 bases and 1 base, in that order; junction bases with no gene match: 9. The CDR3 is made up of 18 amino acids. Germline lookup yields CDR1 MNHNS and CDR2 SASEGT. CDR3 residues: CASSEAGRGLIGTDTQYF. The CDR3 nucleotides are TGTGCCAGCAGTGAAGCTGGCAGGGGGCTAATAGGCACAGATACGCAGTATTTT.

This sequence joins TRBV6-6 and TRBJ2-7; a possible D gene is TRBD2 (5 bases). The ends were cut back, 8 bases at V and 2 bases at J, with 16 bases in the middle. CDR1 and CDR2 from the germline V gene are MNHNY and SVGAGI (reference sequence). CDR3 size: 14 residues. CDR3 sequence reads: CASGPYSATYEQYF. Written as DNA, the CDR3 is TGTGCCAGCGGACCATATAGCGCGACCTACGAGCAGTACTTC.